What follows is one T cell receptor beta chain and its context. The antigen is undetermined. Some clones are missing from TCRdb's copy, which holds only in-frame ones; the method was immunoSEQ multiplex PCR. The repertoire consists of roughly 60,000 clones, with 86% occurring once and the leading ten covering 11%. This record comes from a study of glioma-infiltrating T cells after dendritic cell vaccination. Study-wide background: The vaccine used monocyte-derived dendritic cells pulsed overnight with autologous tumor lysate.

As for time point: after dendritic cell vaccination, including at tumor progression/relapse. Study-wide findings and caveats: Few patients contributed both blood and tumor specimens.

The clonotype originates from a human donor with glioblastoma. Sequenced material: blood, taken after dendritic cell vaccination.

This chain's CDR3 is CASGGGSTDTQYF. The CDR3 DNA is TGCGCCAGCGGTGGGGGCTCCACAGATACGCAGTATTTT. The chain recombines TRBV10-2 with TRBJ2-3; perhaps TRBD1 as D (6 bases). Germline V lookup: CDR1 WSHSY, CDR2 SAAADI. The CDR3 spans 13 residues. The germline V and J ends were trimmed by 8 bases and 2 bases, with 11 bases remaining between them.